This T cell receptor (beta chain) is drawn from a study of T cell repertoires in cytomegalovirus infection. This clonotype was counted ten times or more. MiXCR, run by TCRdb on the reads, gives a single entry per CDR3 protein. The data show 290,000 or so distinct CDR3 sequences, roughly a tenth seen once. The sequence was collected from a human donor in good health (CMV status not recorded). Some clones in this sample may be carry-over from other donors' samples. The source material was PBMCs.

CDR3 nucleotide sequence: TGTGCCAGCAGCCCGCAGAGGTCGCATAATTCACCCCTCCACTTT. Translating gives CASSPQRSHNSPLHF. This chain uses TRBV7-2 with TRBJ1-6; D gene ambiguous. This CDR3 has 15 amino acids. Trimming took 5 bases from V and 5 from J, leaving 13 bases between them. Per germline, CDR1 SGHTA and CDR2 FQGNSA.